This T cell receptor beta chain was sequenced in a study of cytomegalovirus exposure and HLA in healthy donors. General study points: The investigators catalogued 150 to 200 TCR beta chains as cytomegalovirus-associated.

The donors were part of the roughly 120-subject validation cohort, which stood apart from the approximately 640-subject first cohort. In its sample, this clone was seen once. Antigen unknown. The assay was immunoSEQ multiplex PCR, and TCRdb's table has in-frame clones only and misses some. The data show approximately 200,000 clones, with roughly 77% seen just once and 1% to 1.5% held by the top ten. CDR1 is MNHEY, CDR2 SVGAGI, per germline. The CDR3 totals 12 residues. V shed 6 bases and J 8 bases; nucleotides not matched to a gene: 4. The sequenced material came from PBMCs. This TCR came from a woman aged 30 to 39 in good health and CMV-seronegative. The chain uses TRBV6-5 and TRBJ1-2; TRBD1 agrees at 9 bases. The CDR3 reads CASSHRGQGYTF. CDR3 sequence (DNA): TGTGCCAGCAGCCACAGGGGGCAAGGCTACACCTTC.